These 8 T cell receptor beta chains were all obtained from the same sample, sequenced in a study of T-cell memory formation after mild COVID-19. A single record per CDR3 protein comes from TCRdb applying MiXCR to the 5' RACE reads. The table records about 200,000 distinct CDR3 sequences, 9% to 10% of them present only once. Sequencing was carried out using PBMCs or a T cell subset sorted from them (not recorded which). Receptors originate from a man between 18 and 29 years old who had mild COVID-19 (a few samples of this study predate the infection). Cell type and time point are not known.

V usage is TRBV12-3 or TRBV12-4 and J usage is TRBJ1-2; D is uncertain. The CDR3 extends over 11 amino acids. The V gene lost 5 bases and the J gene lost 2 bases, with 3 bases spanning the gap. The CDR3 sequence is CASSRNYGYTF. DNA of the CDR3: TGTGCCAGCAGTCGGAACTATGGCTACACCTTC.

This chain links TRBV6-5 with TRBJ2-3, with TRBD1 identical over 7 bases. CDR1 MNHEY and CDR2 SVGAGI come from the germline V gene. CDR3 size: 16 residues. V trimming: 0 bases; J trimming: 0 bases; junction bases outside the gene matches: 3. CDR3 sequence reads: CASSYSPQGSTDTQYF. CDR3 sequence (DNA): TGTGCCAGCAGTTACTCCCCACAGGGGAGCACAGATACGCAGTATTTT.

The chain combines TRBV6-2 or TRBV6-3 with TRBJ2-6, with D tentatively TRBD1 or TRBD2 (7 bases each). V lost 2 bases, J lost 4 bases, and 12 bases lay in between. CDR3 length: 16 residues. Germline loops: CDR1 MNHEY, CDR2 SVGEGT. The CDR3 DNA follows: TGTGCCAGCAGTTACGCAGGGGGGGGAGGGGCCAACGTCCTGACTTTC. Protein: CASSYAGGGGANVLTF.

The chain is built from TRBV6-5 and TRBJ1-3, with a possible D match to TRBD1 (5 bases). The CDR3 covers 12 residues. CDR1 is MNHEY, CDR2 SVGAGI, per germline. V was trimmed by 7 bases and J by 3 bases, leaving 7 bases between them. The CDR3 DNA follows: TGTGCCAGCATGGGGGATGGAAACACCATATATTTT. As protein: CASMGDGNTIYF.

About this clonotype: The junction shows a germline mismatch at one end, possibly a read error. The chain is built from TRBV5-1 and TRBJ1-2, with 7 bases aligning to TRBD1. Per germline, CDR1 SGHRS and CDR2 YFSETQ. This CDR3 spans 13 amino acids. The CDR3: CDSSLTGTYGYTF. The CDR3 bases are TGCGACAGCAGCTTGACAGGGACCTATGGCTACACCTTC. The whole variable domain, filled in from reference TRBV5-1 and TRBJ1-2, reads KAGVTQTPRYLIKTRGQQVTLSCSPISGHRSVSWYQQTPGQGLQFLFEYFSETQRNKGNFPGRFSGRQFSNSRSEMNVSTLELGDSALYLCDSSLTGTYGYTFGSGTRLTVV.

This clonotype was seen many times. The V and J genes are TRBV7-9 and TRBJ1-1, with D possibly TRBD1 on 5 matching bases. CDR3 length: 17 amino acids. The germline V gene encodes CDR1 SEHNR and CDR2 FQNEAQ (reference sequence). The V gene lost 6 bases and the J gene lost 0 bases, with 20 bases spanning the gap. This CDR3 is CASSYGPGRRMNTEAFF. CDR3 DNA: TGTGCCAGCAGTTATGGGCCGGGACGGCGCATGAACACTGAAGCTTTCTTT.

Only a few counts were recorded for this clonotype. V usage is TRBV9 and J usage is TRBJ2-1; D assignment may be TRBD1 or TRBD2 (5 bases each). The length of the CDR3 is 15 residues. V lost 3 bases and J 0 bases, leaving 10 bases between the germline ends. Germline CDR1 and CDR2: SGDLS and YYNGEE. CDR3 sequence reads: CASSAGTDSYNEQFF. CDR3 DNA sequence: TGTGCCAGCAGCGCGGGGACGGACTCCTACAATGAGCAGTTCTTC.

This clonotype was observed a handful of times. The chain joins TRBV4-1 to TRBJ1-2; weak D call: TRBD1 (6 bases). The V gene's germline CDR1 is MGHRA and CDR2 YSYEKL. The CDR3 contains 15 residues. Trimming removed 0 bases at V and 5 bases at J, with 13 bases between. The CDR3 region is CASSQESGARYGYTF. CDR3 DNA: TGCGCCAGCAGCCAAGAGTCAGGGGCCAGATATGGCTACACCTTC.